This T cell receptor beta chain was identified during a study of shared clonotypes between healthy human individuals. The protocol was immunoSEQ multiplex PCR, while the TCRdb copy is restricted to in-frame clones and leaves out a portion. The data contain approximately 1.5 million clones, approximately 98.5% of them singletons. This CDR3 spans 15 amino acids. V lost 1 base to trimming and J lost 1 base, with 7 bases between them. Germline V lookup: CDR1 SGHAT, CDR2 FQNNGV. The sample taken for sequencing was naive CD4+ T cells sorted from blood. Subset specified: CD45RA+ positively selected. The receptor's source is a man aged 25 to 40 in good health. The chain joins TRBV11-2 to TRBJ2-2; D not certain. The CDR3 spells CASSLVLLNTGELFF. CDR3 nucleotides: TGTGCCAGCAGCTTAGTCCTACTGAACACCGGGGAGCTGTTTTTT.